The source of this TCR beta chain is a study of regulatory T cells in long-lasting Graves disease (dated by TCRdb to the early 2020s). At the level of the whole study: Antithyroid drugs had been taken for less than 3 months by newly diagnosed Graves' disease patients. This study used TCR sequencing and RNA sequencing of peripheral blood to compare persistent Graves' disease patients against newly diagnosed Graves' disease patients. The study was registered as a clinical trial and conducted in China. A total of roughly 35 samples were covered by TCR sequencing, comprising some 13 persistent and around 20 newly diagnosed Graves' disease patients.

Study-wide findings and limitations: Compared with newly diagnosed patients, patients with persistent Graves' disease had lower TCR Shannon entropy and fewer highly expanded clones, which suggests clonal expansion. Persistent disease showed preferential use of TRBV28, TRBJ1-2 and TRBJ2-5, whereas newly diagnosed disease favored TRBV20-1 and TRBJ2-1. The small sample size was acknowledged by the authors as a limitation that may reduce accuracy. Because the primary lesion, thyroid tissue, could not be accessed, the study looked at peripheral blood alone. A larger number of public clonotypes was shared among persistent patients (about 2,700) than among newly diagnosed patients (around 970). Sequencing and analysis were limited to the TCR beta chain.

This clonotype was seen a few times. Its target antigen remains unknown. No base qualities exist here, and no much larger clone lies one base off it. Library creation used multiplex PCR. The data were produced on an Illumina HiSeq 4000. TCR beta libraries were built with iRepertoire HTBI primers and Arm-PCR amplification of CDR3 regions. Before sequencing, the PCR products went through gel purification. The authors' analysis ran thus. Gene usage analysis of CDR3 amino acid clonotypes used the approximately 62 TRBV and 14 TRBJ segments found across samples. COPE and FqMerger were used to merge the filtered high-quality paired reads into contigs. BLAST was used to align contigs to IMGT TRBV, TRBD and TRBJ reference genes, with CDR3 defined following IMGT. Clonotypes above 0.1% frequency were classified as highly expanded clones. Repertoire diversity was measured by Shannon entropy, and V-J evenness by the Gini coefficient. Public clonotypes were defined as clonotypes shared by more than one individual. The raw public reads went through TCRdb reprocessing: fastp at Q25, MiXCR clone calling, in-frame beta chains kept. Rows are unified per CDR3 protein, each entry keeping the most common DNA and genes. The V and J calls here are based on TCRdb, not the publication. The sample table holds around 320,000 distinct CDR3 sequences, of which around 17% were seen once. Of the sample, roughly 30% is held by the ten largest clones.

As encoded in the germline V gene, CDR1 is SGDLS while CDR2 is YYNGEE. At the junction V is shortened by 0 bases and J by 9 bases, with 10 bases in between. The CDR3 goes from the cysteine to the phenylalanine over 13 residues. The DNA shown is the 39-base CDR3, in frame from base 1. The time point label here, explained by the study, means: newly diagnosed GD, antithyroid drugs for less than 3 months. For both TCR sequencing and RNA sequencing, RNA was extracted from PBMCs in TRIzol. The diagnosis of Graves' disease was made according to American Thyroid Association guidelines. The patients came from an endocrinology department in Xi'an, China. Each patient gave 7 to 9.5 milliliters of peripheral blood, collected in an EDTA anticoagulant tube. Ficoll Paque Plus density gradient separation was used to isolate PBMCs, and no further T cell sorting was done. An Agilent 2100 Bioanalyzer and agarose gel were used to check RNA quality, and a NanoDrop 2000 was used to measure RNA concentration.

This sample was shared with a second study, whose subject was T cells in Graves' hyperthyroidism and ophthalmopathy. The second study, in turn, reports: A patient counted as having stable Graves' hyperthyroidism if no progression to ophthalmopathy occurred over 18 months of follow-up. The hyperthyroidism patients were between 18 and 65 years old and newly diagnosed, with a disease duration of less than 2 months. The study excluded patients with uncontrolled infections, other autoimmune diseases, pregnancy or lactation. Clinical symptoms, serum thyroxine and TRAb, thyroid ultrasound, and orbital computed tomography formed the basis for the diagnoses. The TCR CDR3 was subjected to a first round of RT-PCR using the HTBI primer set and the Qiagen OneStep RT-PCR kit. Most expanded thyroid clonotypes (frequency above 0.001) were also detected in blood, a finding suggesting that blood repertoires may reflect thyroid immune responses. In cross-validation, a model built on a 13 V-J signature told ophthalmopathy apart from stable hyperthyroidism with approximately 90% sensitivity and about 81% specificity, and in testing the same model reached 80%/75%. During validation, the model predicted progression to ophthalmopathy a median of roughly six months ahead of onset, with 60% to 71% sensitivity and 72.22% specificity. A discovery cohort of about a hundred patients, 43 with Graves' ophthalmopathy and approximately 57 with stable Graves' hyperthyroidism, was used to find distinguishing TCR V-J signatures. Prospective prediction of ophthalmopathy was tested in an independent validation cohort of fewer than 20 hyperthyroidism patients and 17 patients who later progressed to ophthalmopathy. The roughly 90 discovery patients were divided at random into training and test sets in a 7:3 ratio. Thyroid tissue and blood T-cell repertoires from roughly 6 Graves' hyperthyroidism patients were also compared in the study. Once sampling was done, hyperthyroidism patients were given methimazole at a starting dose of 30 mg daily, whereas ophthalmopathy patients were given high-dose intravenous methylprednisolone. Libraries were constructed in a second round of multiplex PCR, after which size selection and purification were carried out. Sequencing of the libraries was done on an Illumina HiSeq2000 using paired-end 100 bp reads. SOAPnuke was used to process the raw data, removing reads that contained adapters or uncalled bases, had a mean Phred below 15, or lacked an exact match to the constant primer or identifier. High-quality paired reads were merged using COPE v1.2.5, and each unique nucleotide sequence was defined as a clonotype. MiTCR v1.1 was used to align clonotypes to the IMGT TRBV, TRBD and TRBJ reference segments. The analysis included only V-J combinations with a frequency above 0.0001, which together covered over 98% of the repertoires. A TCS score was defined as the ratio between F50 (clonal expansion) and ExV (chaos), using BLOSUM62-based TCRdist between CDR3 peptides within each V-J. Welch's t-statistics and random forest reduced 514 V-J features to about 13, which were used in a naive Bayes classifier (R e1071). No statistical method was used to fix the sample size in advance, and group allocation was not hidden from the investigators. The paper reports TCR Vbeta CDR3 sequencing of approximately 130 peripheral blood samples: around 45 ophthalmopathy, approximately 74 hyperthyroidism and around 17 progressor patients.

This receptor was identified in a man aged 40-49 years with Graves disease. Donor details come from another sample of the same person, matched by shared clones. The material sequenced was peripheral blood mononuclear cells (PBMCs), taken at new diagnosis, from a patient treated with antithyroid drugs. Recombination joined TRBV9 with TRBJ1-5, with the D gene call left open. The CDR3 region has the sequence CASSVDWGPPQHF. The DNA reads TGTGCCAGCAGCGTAGATTGGGGTCCGCCCCAGCATTTT.